This T cell receptor (beta chain) is from a study of regulatory T cells in long-lasting Graves disease (TCRdb year 2021). Background on the whole study: Antithyroid drugs had been taken for less than 3 months by newly diagnosed Graves' disease patients. The study was conducted in China and was registered as a clinical trial. Peripheral blood TCR sequencing and RNA sequencing compared persistent Graves' disease patients with newly diagnosed Graves' disease patients. A total of around 35 samples underwent TCR sequencing, from around 13 patients with persistent Graves' disease and approximately 20 patients with newly diagnosed Graves' disease.

Study-wide conclusions, independent of this receptor: TRBV28, TRBJ1-2 and TRBJ2-5 were preferentially used in persistent disease, while TRBV20-1 and TRBJ2-1 were favored in newly diagnosed disease. The study examined only peripheral blood because the primary lesion, thyroid tissue, could not be accessed. Persistent Graves' disease patients showed lower TCR Shannon entropy and fewer highly expanded clones than newly diagnosed patients, suggesting clonal expansion. The authors acknowledged the small sample size as a limitation that may reduce accuracy. More public clonotypes were shared among persistent patients (under 3,000) than among newly diagnosed patients (roughly 1,000). Sequencing and analysis were limited to the TCR beta chain.

Interpreted using the paper, the time point label stands for: newly diagnosed GD, antithyroid drugs for less than 3 months. For both TCR sequencing and RNA sequencing, RNA was extracted from PBMCs in TRIzol. The diagnosis of Graves' disease followed American Thyroid Association guidelines. The patients came from an endocrinology department in Xi'an, China. From each patient, approximately 10 milliliters of peripheral blood was collected into an EDTA anticoagulant tube. Ficoll Paque Plus density gradient separation was used to isolate PBMCs, and no additional T cell sorting was done. An Agilent 2100 Bioanalyzer and agarose gel were used to assess RNA quality, and a NanoDrop 2000 was used to measure RNA concentration. The library was prepared using multiplex PCR. The listed sequencing device is Illumina HiSeq 4000. iRepertoire HTBI primers and Arm-PCR amplification of CDR3 regions were used to construct TCR beta libraries. Before sequencing, the PCR products went through gel purification. For the original study's pipeline: Gene usage analysis of CDR3 amino acid clonotypes relied on the 62 TRBV and over 13 TRBJ segments identified across samples. Filtered high-quality paired reads were merged into contigs using COPE and FqMerger. Contigs were aligned with BLAST to IMGT TRBV, TRBD and TRBJ reference genes, and CDR3 was defined per IMGT. Any clonotype with a frequency above 0.1% was counted as a highly expanded clone. Shannon entropy was used to measure repertoire diversity, and the Gini coefficient was used to measure V-J evenness. Public clonotypes were defined as clonotypes shared by more than one individual. TCRdb reworked the public reads: Q25 trimming with fastp, MiXCR clone assembly, productive beta chains retained. Records with the same CDR3 protein are collapsed into one entry carrying the most frequent genes and DNA. The V and J calls were determined by TCRdb, not by the authors. Within this sample are about 460,000 distinct CDR3 sequences, with around 15% of them counted one time only. About a sixth of the sample belongs to the ten largest clones.

CDR1 and CDR2, per the germline V gene, are MGHRA and YSYEKL. Measured from the cysteine to the phenylalanine, the CDR3 is 15 residues long. Here the CDR3 DNA is all that survives: 45 bases in frame from base 1. V is trimmed back by 6 bases and J by 2 bases, and the junction contains 4 bases that no gene match accounts for. This clonotype was seen more than once but under ten times. What antigen it recognizes has not been identified. Per-nucleotide qualities are absent, and no much larger clonotype sits a single base away. The sample also formed part of further work on T cells in Graves' hyperthyroidism and ophthalmopathy. Drawing on the second study: A patient counted as having stable Graves' hyperthyroidism if no progression to ophthalmopathy occurred over 18 months of follow-up. Hyperthyroidism patients were aged 18 to 65 years and newly diagnosed, with disease duration of less than 2 months. The study excluded patients with uncontrolled infections, other autoimmune diseases, pregnancy or lactation. Diagnoses relied on clinical symptoms, serum thyroxine and TRAb, thyroid ultrasound and orbital computed tomography. A first-round RT-PCR of the TCR CDR3 used the HTBI primer set with the Qiagen OneStep RT-PCR kit. Most expanded thyroid clonotypes (frequency above 0.001) were also found in blood, which suggests that blood repertoires may mirror thyroid immune responses. Ophthalmopathy was separated from stable hyperthyroidism by a 13 V-J signature model, with roughly 88% sensitivity and just over 81% specificity obtained in cross-validation and 80%/75% obtained in testing. During validation, the model predicted progression to ophthalmopathy a median of around six months ahead of onset, with around 71% sensitivity and almost 75% specificity. A discovery cohort of roughly 100 patients, 43 with Graves' ophthalmopathy and 57 with stable Graves' hyperthyroidism, was used to find distinguishing TCR V-J signatures. Prospective prediction of ophthalmopathy was tested in an independent validation cohort of approximately 19 hyperthyroidism patients and 17 patients who later progressed to ophthalmopathy. The approximately 100 discovery patients were randomly split 7:3 into training and test sets. In addition, the study compared T-cell repertoires in thyroid tissue and in blood from about 6 Graves' hyperthyroidism patients. After blood sampling, hyperthyroidism patients were treated with methimazole at a starting dose of 30 mg daily, and ophthalmopathy patients were treated with high-dose intravenous methylprednisolone. Libraries were constructed in a second round of multiplex PCR, after which size selection and purification were carried out. Sequencing of the libraries was done on an Illumina HiSeq2000 using paired-end 100 bp reads. SOAPnuke was used to process the raw data, with reads discarded if the reads contained adapters or uncalled bases, had a mean Phred below 15, or lacked an exact constant-primer or identifier match. COPE v1.2.5 was used to merge high-quality paired reads, and clonotypes were defined as unique nucleotide sequences. Clonotypes were aligned to IMGT TRBV, TRBD and TRBJ reference segments using MiTCR v1.1. Only V-J combinations with frequency above 0.0001, covering 99.2% of repertoires, were analysed. A TCS score was defined as the ratio of F50 (clonal expansion) to E x V (chaos), with BLOSUM62-based TCRdist applied between CDR3 peptides within each V-J. Welch's t-statistics and random forest reduced around 520 V-J features to 10 to 15, which were used in a naive Bayes classifier (R e1071). Sample size was not statistically predetermined, and blinding of investigators to group allocation was not performed. The paper reports TCR Vbeta CDR3 sequencing of some 140 peripheral blood samples: under 45 ophthalmopathy, about 75 hyperthyroidism and about 17 progressor patients.

Here the sequenced sample was peripheral blood mononuclear cells (PBMCs), taken at new diagnosis, from a patient treated with antithyroid drugs. This clonotype was obtained from a woman aged 45 to 65 with Graves disease. Donor details come from another sample of the same person, matched by shared clones. In this chain, TRBV4-1 is recombined with TRBJ1-3; 10 bases in between match TRBD1. In nucleotide form, the sequence is TGCGCCAGCAGGGGAGGACAGGGGGCTGGAAACACCATATATTTT. This gives the protein CASRGGQGAGNTIYF.